Listed here are 17 T cell receptor beta chains from one sample, sequenced in a study of CD8 T cells in ankylosing spondylitis. TCRdb re-called the 5' RACE reads with MiXCR, one entry per CDR3 protein. The sample includes hundreds of thousands of distinct CDR3 sequences, approximately 8.4% of them seen just once. Sequencing used blood, either unsorted or a sorted T cell fraction (not recorded which). These receptors originate from a female donor with ankylosing spondylitis or in good health (not recorded which).

The chain links TRBV11-2 to TRBJ2-7, with TRBD2 as a possible D gene (6 bases). The CDR3 consists of 15 residues. Germline CDR1 is SGHAT and CDR2 is FQNNGV. The V end lost 3 bases, the J end lost 0 bases, and 12 bases lay between the germline ends. The CDR3 loop is CASSFSGDDSYEQYF. The CDR3 DNA sequence: TGTGCCAGCAGCTTTAGCGGAGATGACTCCTACGAGCAGTACTTC.

This clonotype was observed many times. The gene calls are TRBV7-2 and TRBJ2-5, with a weak D call TRBD2 (5 bases). Trimming removed 7 bases at V and 5 bases at J, with 20 bases between. Germline CDR1 is SGHTA and CDR2 is FQGNSA. CDR3 length: 15 amino acids. CDR3: CASTPTTYRGETQYF. CDR3 coding DNA: TGTGCCAGCACCCCTACGACTTACCGGGGTGAGACCCAGTACTTC.

The gene calls are TRBV7-8 and TRBJ2-1, with no clear D. Trimming took 2 bases from V and 5 from J, leaving 4 bases between them. The CDR3 is 12 amino acids. Germline CDR1 and CDR2: SGHVS and FQNEAQ. The DNA of the CDR3 is TGTGCCAGCAGCTTAAACAACAATGAGCAGTTCTTC. This translates into CASSLNNNEQFF.

This clonotype has ten or more counts. The V call is TRBV5-1, the J call TRBJ2-2; 7 bases are a match to TRBD2. CDR1 is SGHRS, CDR2 YFSETQ, per germline. The CDR3 consists of 16 residues. V shed 4 bases and J 2 bases; nucleotides not matched to a gene: 8. The CDR3 nucleotides read TGCGCCAGCAGCCTGACTACTAGCGCCAACACCGGGGAGCTGTTTTTT. As protein: CASSLTTSANTGELFF. Supplemented by reference TRBV5-1 and TRBJ2-2, the full variable domain reads KAGVTQTPRYLIKTRGQQVTLSCSPISGHRSVSWYQQTPGQGLQFLFEYFSETQRNKGNFPGRFSGRQFSNSRSEMNVSTLELGDSALYLCASSLTTSANTGELFFGEGSRLTVL.

This clonotype was counted many times. The rearrangement links TRBV25-1 to TRBJ2-1; TRBD1 is a possible D gene (6 bases). Between the trimmed V and J ends, which lost 3 bases and 3 bases, there was a span of 18 bases. Germline CDR1 reads MGHDK; CDR2 reads SYGVNS. The CDR3 contains 17 residues. CDR3 nucleotide sequence: TGTGCCAGCAGTGATTCCAAACAGGGTCTTGGCTACAATGAGCAGTTCTTC. This gives the protein CASSDSKQGLGYNEQFF.

The rearrangement links TRBV6-2 or TRBV6-3 to TRBJ2-1; perhaps TRBD2 as D (6 bases). The germline V gene has CDR1 MNHEY and CDR2 SVGEGT. The CDR3 has 12 amino acids. V lost 5 bases and J lost 8, with 10 bases in between. CDR3 loop: CASSQTSDEQFF. The CDR3 DNA is TGTGCCAGCAGTCAGACTAGTGATGAGCAGTTCTTC.

This clonotype was counted at least ten times. The V gene is TRBV12-3 or TRBV12-4, the J gene TRBJ1-5, with D unclear. V dropped 4 bases and J dropped 0 bases, with 16 bases sitting between them. The CDR3 extends over 17 amino acids. Here the CDR3 DNA reads TGTGCCAGCAGTTCTTACCTGACGGAGAATAGCAATCAGCCCCAGCATTTT. This gives the protein CASSSYLTENSNQPQHF.

The V and J genes are TRBV28 and TRBJ2-2, with 14 bases fitting TRBD2. The germline V gene has CDR1 MDHEN and CDR2 SYDVKM. The J segment lost 2 bases and the V segment lost 3 bases, leaving 2 bases of the junction unmatched. This CDR3 is built from 17 residues. The CDR3 reads CASSLGLAGVNTGELFF. The DNA for the CDR3 is TGTGCCAGCAGTTTGGGACTAGCGGGGGTTAACACCGGGGAGCTGTTTTTT.

This clonotype has a count of ten or more. The chain is built from TRBV27 and TRBJ2-1; 10 bases fit TRBD2. The CDR3 length is 16 residues. V was pared by 5 bases and J by 9 bases, with 13 bases of the junction left unmatched. Germline V CDR1 and CDR2: MNHEY, SMNVEV (reference sequence). The CDR3 bases are TGTGCCAGCAGTCAACAGGGGGTCAGCGGGAGGGGTGAGCAGTTCTTC. This sequence encodes CASSQQGVSGRGEQFF.

At least ten counts were recorded for this clonotype. V usage is TRBV7-9 and J usage is TRBJ2-3; D may be TRBD2 (6 bases). The CDR3 has 14 residues. CDR1 and CDR2 (germline): SEHNR, FQNEAQ (reference sequence). V was cut by 4 bases and J by 2 bases, with 10 bases left in between. The CDR3 DNA is TGTGCCAGCAGCTCTGGGACTTTCACAGATACGCAGTATTTT. Its protein is CASSSGTFTDTQYF.

The sample holds many counts of this clonotype. Germline is not matched at one junction end, which may reflect a read error. This sequence joins TRBV7-7 and TRBJ2-1; D might be TRBD1 (6 bases). CDR1 is SSHAT and CDR2 is FNYEAQ in the germline V gene (reference sequence). The CDR3 sequence is 13 residues long. CDR3 in amino acids: CASRPWTDNEQFF. Here the CDR3 DNA reads TGTGCTAGCAGACCATGGACAGACAATGAGCAGTTCTTC.

The sample holds many counts of this clonotype. CDR3 amino acids: CASSLATSGREYNEQFF. The CDR3 coding sequence is TGTGCCAGCAGTTTAGCGACTAGCGGGAGAGAGTATAATGAGCAGTTCTTC. This chain connects TRBV12-3 or TRBV12-4 to TRBJ2-1; TRBD2 agrees at 12 bases. Unmatched junction bases numbered 7, after V lost 0 bases and J lost 7 bases. The CDR3 length is 17 residues.

This clonotype appeared many times. The V call is TRBV5-4, the J call TRBJ1-1, with 9 positions matching TRBD1. V lost 4 bases to trimming and J lost 5 bases; unmatched junction nucleotides: 12. CDR1 and CDR2 (germline): SGHNT, YYREEE (reference sequence). CDR3 length: 16 residues. CDR3 coding DNA: TGTGCCAGCAGCCCTGTAAAGGACAGGGGTAGTACTGAAGCTTTCTTT. It is translated as CASSPVKDRGSTEAFF.

This clonotype was seen ten or more times. The V gene is TRBV5-5, the J gene TRBJ2-1; possibly TRBD1 for D (6 bases). The CDR3 loop spans 11 amino acids. The germline gives CDR1 SGHKS, CDR2 YYEKEE (reference sequence). V was trimmed by 3 bases and J by 14 bases, leaving 12 bases between them. The CDR3 nucleotides are TGTGCCAGCAGCTCGGACAGAAGAAAGTTCTTC. It encodes CASSSDRRKFF.

There are many counts of this clonotype. V and J are TRBV20-1 and TRBJ2-7; D may be TRBD2 (6 bases). From germline, CDR1 is DFQATT and CDR2 SNEGSKA (reference sequence). This CDR3 contains 13 residues. The V end lost 6 bases, the J end lost 2 bases, and 14 bases lay between the germline ends. For the CDR3, the DNA is TGCAGTGCCCGTGGACTATTTGCCTACGAGCAGTACTTC. This gives the protein CSARGLFAYEQYF.

This clonotype was seen many times. The chain recombines TRBV7-9 with TRBJ2-1, with D perhaps TRBD1 (6 bases). Trimming took 6 bases from V and 0 from J, leaving 12 bases between them. CDR1 and CDR2 from the germline V gene are SEHNR and FQNEAQ (reference sequence). The CDR3 extends over 15 amino acids. CDR3 in amino acids: CASSPDRNSYNEQFF. The CDR3 DNA reads TGTGCCAGCAGTCCCGACAGGAACTCCTACAATGAGCAGTTCTTC.

Worth noting for this clonotype: A read error may be the cause here, since a much bigger clone is one base away. The V gene is TRBV12-3 or TRBV12-4, the J gene TRBJ2-3, with 7 bases fitting TRBD2. Trimming cost V 4 bases and J 6 bases; bases outside gene matches: 7. There are 14 residues in the CDR3. In DNA form, the CDR3 reads TGTGCCAGCAGTTGGGGGGGGGAATGGGATACGCAGTATTTT. It encodes CASSWGGEWDTQYF.